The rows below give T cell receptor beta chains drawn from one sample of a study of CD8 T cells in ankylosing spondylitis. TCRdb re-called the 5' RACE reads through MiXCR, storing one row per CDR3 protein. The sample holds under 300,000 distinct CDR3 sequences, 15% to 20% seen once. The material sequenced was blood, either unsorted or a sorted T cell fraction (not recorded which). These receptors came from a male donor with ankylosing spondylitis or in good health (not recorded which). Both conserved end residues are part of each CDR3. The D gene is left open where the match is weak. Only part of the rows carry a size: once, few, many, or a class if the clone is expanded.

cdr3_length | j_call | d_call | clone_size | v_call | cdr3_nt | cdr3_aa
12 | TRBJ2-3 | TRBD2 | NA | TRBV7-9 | TGTGCCAGCAGCCCTAGCGGCTGGGCGCAGTATTTT | CASSPSGWAQYF
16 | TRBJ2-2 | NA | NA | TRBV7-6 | TGTGCCACGGAGGTGTGGGGCGGACTAAACACCGGGGAGCTGTTTTTT | CATEVWGGLNTGELFF
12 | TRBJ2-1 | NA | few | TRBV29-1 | TGCAGCGTTATCCCGGCAGGGGATGAGCAGTTCTTC | CSVIPAGDEQFF
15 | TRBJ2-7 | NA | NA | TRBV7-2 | TGTGCCAGCAGCTTAAACAGGCTGAACTCCTACGAGCAGTACTTC | CASSLNRLNSYEQYF
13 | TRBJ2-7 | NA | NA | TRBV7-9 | TGTGCCAGCAGCCCCACAAGCTCCTACGAGCAGTACTTC | CASSPTSSYEQYF
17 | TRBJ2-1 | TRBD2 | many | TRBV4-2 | TGTGCCAGCAGCCAAGAAGAATGGGTCGGGAGGGAAAATGAGCAGTTCTTC | CASSQEEWVGRENEQFF
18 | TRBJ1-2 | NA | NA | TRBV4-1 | TGCGCCAGCAGCCAGAGGAGTCAGACAGGACTTACTAACTATGGCTACACCTTC | CASSQRSQTGLTNYGYTF
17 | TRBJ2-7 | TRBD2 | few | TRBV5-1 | TGCGCCAGCAGCTCCCCTTACGGGGCTAGCGGAGCCTACGAGCAGTACTTC | CASSSPYGASGAYEQYF
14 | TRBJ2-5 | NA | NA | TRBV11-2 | TGTGCCAGCAGCTTAGCACAGTTACAAGAGACCCAGTACTTC | CASSLAQLQETQYF
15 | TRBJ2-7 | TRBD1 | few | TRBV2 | TGTGCCAACTCGGTGGGACAGGGGATCAGGTACGAGCAGTACTTC | CANSVGQGIRYEQYF
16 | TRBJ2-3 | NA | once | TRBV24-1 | TGTGCCACCAGTGACCCCTCCAGGGAGAGCACAGATACGCAGTATTTT | CATSDPSRESTDTQYF
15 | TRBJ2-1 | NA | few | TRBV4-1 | TGCGCCAGCAGCACCGGGACCCCGGGGTACAATGAGCAGTTCTTC | CASSTGTPGYNEQFF
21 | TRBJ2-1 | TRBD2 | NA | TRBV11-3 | TGTGCCAGCAGCTCCTCACAACCGGGACTAGGATGGCCAGGGTCCTACAATGAGCAGTTCTTC | CASSSSQPGLGWPGSYNEQFF
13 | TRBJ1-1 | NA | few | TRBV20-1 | TGCAGTGCTAGGTCGGTCCTGAACACTGAAGCTTTCTTT | CSARSVLNTEAFF
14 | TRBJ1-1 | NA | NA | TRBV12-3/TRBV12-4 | TGTGCCAGCAGTTTTCTCCAGAGGTACACTGAAGCTTTCTTT | CASSFLQRYTEAFF
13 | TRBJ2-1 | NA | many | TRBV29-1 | TGCAGTGCCCAGGCCACAGTGAACAATGAGCAGTTCTTC | CSAQATVNNEQFF
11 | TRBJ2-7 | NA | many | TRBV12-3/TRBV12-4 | TGTGCCAGCAGCCTGGCCGACGAGCAGTACTTC | CASSLADEQYF
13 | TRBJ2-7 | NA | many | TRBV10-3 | TGTGCCATCAGGGTAGCGGAAACCTACGAGCAGTACTTC | CAIRVAETYEQYF
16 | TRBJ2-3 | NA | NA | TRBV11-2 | TGTGCCAGCACCAAAGGACCGGCAGACAGCACAGATACGCAGTATTTT | CASTKGPADSTDTQYF